This T cell receptor beta chain came from a study of identical twins. One entry per CDR3 protein results from TCRdb running MiXCR on the 5' RACE reads. The sample shows some 1,600,000 distinct CDR3 sequences, about 30% of them seen only once. Germline CDR1 SQVTM, CDR2 ANQGSEA. V shed 4 bases and J 5 bases; nucleotides not matched to a gene: 5. The length of the CDR3 is 13 residues. The V call is TRBV29-1, the J call TRBJ2-1, with 7 positions matching TRBD2. The specimen was cord blood. This sequence was found in a newborn girl in good health. CDR3 bases: TGCAGCGTTGGACCAGCGGGACACAATGAGCAGTTCTTC. It specifies CSVGPAGHNEQFF.